This is a list of T cell receptor beta chains from one sample in a study of cytomegalovirus exposure and HLA in healthy donors. TCRdb keeps only in-frame clones here, not all; method: immunoSEQ multiplex PCR. The sample consists of roughly 200,000 clones, around nine tenths of them appearing once. The source material was PBMCs. The receptor set was obtained from a man younger than 45 in good health and CMV-seropositive. Both conserved end residues are part of each CDR3. The D gene is left open where the match is weak. Where a row states a size, it is once, few, many or the class of an expanded clone; other rows omit it.

V	J	size	D	DNA	CDR3
TRBV14	TRBJ1-2	-	TRBD1	TGTGCCAGCAGCCGAGCTGGACAGGGAACGGGTGGCTACACCTTC	CASSRAGQGTGGYTF
TRBV6-1	TRBJ1-2	-	TRBD1	TGTGCCAGCAGTGACCAGGGGGTTTATGGCTACACCTTC	CASSDQGVYGYTF
TRBV10-3	TRBJ2-5	-	-	TGTGCCATCGGGACATCCCCAGAGGCCCAGTACTTC	CAIGTSPEAQYF
TRBV7-8	TRBJ1-2	-	TRBD1	TGTGCCAGCAGCCCGACAGGGGCCGCACCCAGGGGCTACACCTTC	CASSPTGAAPRGYTF
TRBV5-1	TRBJ1-5	-	-	TGCGCCAGCAGCTTGTCTGGTATCGGTAATCAGCCCCAGCATTTT	CASSLSGIGNQPQHF
TRBV27	TRBJ1-5	-	TRBD1	TGTGCCAGCAGTTTCAGAGGACAGGGTAGCAATCAGCCCCAGCATTTT	CASSFRGQGSNQPQHF
TRBV6-5	TRBJ2-7	-	TRBD1	TGTGCCAGCAGTTACACGGACAGGCCAAACTACGAGCAGTACTTC	CASSYTDRPNYEQYF
TRBV6-6	TRBJ2-7	-	TRBD2	TGTGCCAGCAGCCTTGGCGGACGGGGGGGCGTTGAGCAGTACTTC	CASSLGGRGGVEQYF
TRBV7-2	TRBJ2-2	-	-	TGTGCCAGCAGCTTAGATACAGGGAGTATGGGCACCGGGGAGCTGTTTTTT	CASSLDTGSMGTGELFF
TRBV4-3	TRBJ2-7	few	TRBD2	TGCGCCAGCAGCCAAGTAGCGGGGAGCTCCTACGAGCAGTACTTC	CASSQVAGSSYEQYF
TRBV27	TRBJ1-2	-	-	TGTGCCAGCAGTTTCGGCAGACTGGGGTATGGCTACACCTTC	CASSFGRLGYGYTF
TRBV7-2	TRBJ2-1	-	-	TGTGCCAGCAGCTTAGTAGGAGAACCTCGTTACAATGAGCAGTTCTTC	CASSLVGEPRYNEQFF
TRBV5-1	TRBJ1-2	once	-	TGCGCCAGCAGCTTGGCGGACACAAACTATGGCTACACCTTC	CASSLADTNYGYTF
TRBV7-2	TRBJ2-4	-	TRBD2	TGTGCCAGCAGCTCAATAGCGGGAGCCAAAAACATTCAGTACTTC	CASSSIAGAKNIQYF
TRBV4-2	TRBJ2-1	-	TRBD2	TGTGCCAGCAGCCCCGAGCGGGGGCGGGACAATGAGCAGTTCTTC	CASSPERGRDNEQFF
TRBV6-6	TRBJ1-6	-	TRBD1	TGTGCCAGCAGTTACGGCCCGGGACAGAACTTTTCACCCCTCCACTTT	CASSYGPGQNFSPLHF
TRBV7-7	TRBJ2-5	-	TRBD1	TGTGCTAGCAGCGAGGGGACAGGCAGGCAAGAGACCCAGTACTTC	CASSEGTGRQETQYF
TRBV2	TRBJ2-5	-	-	TGTGCCAGCAGGGGTCAGGGGCAAGAGACCCAGTACTTC	CASRGQGQETQYF
TRBV6-5	TRBJ1-6	-	-	TGTGCCACCTGCGTAGTCCCTTCGGATTCACCCCTCCACTTT	CATCVVPSDSPLHF
TRBV4-3	TRBJ2-2	once	-	TGCGCCAGCAGCCAAGGCAGGGTTAACACCGGGGAGCTGTTTTTT	CASSQGRVNTGELFF
TRBV4-1	TRBJ1-5	-	-	TGCGCCAGCAGCGGGGACGTGAATCAGCCCCAGCATTTT	CASSGDVNQPQHF
TRBV6-4	TRBJ2-7	-	-	TGTGCCAGACATAATTACAGGAGTGAGCAGTACTTC	CARHNYRSEQYF
TRBV7-9	TRBJ1-2	few	-	TGTGCCAGCAGCACCCTGACAGGATCTAACTATGGCTACACCTTC	CASSTLTGSNYGYTF
TRBV11-3	TRBJ1-6	few	TRBD1	TGTGCCAGCAGCCCCCCGACAGGGGGTAATTCACCCCTCCACTTT	CASSPPTGGNSPLHF
TRBV5-1	TRBJ1-3	-	-	TGCGCCAGCAGCTTGGACAGTCCATCGGCTGGAAACACCATATATTTT	CASSLDSPSAGNTIYF
TRBV28	TRBJ1-2	-	-	TGTGCCAGCAGTTTAATCCGGGATGGTGGCTACACCTTC	CASSLIRDGGYTF
TRBV7-9	TRBJ1-6	-	TRBD1	TGTGCCAGCAGCTTACTGGGACAGGAGGAATCACCCCTCCACTTT	CASSLLGQEESPLHF
TRBV11-1	TRBJ1-2	-	TRBD1	TGTGCCAGCAGCTCACAGGGGCGCGGGTATGGCTACACCTTC	CASSSQGRGYGYTF
TRBV14	TRBJ2-7	-	-	TGTGCCAGCAGCCAAGACGGGTGGGAGCAGTACTTC	CASSQDGWEQYF
TRBV9	TRBJ2-7	few	TRBD2	TGTGCCAGCAGCGTTGGACTAGCGGACGGCTACGAGCAGTACTTC	CASSVGLADGYEQYF
TRBV6-5	TRBJ1-2	-	TRBD1	TGTGCCAGCACCTCGACAGGGGGCCCCTATGGCTACACCTTC	CASTSTGGPYGYTF
TRBV5-1	TRBJ2-1	-	TRBD2	TGCGCCAGCAGCTTGGCAACCCCGGGACTAGCGGGATACAATGAGCAGTTCTTC	CASSLATPGLAGYNEQFF
TRBV27	TRBJ2-3	-	-	TGTGCCAGCAGTACACTTTCGCCAGCAGGGTCGGATACGCAGTATTTT	CASSTLSPAGSDTQYF
TRBV9	TRBJ2-7	once	TRBD2	TGTGCCAGCAGCGTAGCGCCGCTCGCCGGGACTAGTCCTTACGAGCAGTACTTC	CASSVAPLAGTSPYEQYF
TRBV25-1	TRBJ1-1	-	-	TGTGCCAGCAGTGCCCCCGACGAGTGGACTGAAGCTTTCTTT	CASSAPDEWTEAFF
TRBV9	TRBJ2-2	-	-	TGTGCCAGCAGCGCCCGGGCGACCGGGGAGCTGTTTTTT	CASSARATGELFF
TRBV7-9	TRBJ2-2	-	TRBD2	TGTGCCAGCAGCTTTGCGGGAGGGTACTCCGGGGAGCTGTTTTTT	CASSFAGGYSGELFF
TRBV4-3	TRBJ1-2	-	-	TGCGCCAGCAGCCAAGAGTCCTCAGGGTTCTATGGCTACACCTTC	CASSQESSGFYGYTF
TRBV9	TRBJ2-1	few	-	TGTGCCAGCAGCGTAGACGGGGCGTCATACAATGAGCAGTTCTTC	CASSVDGASYNEQFF
TRBV28	TRBJ1-4	-	-	TGTGCCAGCGCATCGATTGGAACCTATCATGAAGGGGGAGAACAGGAAAAACTGTTTTTT	CASASIGTYHEGGEQEKLFF
TRBV9	TRBJ2-5	-	-	TGTGCCAGCAGCGACAATATAGGGGACCCCATCGTGGAGACCCAGTACTTC	CASSDNIGDPIVETQYF